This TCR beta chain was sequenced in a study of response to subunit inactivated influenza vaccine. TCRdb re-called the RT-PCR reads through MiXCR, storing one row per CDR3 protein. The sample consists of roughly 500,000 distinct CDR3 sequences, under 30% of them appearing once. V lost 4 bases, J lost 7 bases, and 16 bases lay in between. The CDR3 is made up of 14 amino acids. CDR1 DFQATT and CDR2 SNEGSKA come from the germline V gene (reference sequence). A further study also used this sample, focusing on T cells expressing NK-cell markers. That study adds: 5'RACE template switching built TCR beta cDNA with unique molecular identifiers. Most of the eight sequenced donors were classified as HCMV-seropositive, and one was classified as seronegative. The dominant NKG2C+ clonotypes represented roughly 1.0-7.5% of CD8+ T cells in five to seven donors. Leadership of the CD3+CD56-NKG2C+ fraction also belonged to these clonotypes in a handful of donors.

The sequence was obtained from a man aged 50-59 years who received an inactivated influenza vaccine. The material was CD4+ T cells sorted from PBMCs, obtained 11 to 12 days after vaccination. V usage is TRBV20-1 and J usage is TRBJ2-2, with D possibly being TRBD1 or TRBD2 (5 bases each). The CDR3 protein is CSATQDSRSGELFF. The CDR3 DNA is TGCAGTGCTACACAGGACTCCCGCAGCGGGGAGCTGTTTTTT.